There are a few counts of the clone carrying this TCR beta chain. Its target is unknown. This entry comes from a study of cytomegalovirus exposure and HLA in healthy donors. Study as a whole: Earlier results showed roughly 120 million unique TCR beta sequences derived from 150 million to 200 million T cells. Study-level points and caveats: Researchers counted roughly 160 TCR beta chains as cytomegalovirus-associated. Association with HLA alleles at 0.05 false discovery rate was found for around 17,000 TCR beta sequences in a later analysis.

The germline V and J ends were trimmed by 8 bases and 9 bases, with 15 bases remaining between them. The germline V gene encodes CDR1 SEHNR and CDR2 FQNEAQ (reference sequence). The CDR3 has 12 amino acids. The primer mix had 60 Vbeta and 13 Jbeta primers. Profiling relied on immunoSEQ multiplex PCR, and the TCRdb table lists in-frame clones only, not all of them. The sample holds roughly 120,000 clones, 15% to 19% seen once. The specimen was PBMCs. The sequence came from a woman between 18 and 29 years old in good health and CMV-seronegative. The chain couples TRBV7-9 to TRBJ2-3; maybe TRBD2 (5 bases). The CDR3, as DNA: TGTGCCAGCGGAGGAGCATTCAAGACGCAGTATTTT. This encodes CASGGAFKTQYF. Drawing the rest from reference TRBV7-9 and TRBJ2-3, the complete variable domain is DTGVSQNPRHKITKRGQNVTFRCDPISEHNRLYWYRQTLGQGPEFLTYFQNEAQLEKSRLLSDRFSAERPKGSFSTLEIQRTEQGDSAMYLCASGGAFKTQYFGPGTRLTVL.